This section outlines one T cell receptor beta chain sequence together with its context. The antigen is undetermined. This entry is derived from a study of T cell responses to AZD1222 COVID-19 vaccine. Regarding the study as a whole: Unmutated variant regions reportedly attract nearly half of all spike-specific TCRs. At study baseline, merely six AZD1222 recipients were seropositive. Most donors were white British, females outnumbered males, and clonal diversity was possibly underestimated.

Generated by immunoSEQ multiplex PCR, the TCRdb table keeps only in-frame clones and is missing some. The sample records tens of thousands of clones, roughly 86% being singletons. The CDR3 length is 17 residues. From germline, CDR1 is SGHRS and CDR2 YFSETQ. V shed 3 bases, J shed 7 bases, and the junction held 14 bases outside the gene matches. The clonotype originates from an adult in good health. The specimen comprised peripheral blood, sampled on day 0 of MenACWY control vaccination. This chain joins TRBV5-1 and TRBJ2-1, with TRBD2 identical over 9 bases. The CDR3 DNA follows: TGCGCCAGCAGCTCCGATCCACCGGGACTAGCAACGAATGAGCAGTTCTTC. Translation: CASSSDPPGLATNEQFF.